A selection of T cell receptor beta chains follows, all from one sample in a study of OX40 agonist ivuxolimab in advanced cancers. Clones were sequenced by immunoSEQ multiplex PCR, and TCRdb holds only the in-frame ones, with some missing. The repertoire holds about 65,000 clones, more than 70% seen once, with 1% to 1.2% in the top ten. This material consisted of CD4+ or CD8+ T cells sorted from blood, taken in a trial of the OX40 agonist ivuxolimab. The receptor source for this set is an adult with an advanced solid tumor such as melanoma, head and neck, liver or kidney cancer. Both conserved end residues are part of each CDR3. The order of the fields is D gene, V gene, clone size, J gene, CDR3 protein, CDR3 DNA. The D gene is left open where the match is weak. Clone size is shown for a subset of rows, as once, few, many or a class of expanded clone.

D gene: -; V gene: TRBV5-1; clone size: -; J gene: TRBJ1-4; CDR3 protein: CASSKDRGNEKLFF; CDR3 DNA: TGCGCCAGCAGTAAGGACAGAGGGAATGAAAAACTGTTTTTT
D gene: -; V gene: TRBV6-6; clone size: once; J gene: TRBJ1-2; CDR3 protein: CASSARGGYTF; CDR3 DNA: TGTGCCAGCAGTGCCAGGGGTGGCTACACCTTC
D gene: -; V gene: TRBV7-2; clone size: -; J gene: TRBJ2-3; CDR3 protein: CASSPLHLVEGTDTQYF; CDR3 DNA: TGTGCCAGCAGCCCTCTCCACCTAGTGGAGGGGACAGATACGCAGTATTTT
D gene: TRBD1; V gene: TRBV19; clone size: -; J gene: TRBJ1-2; CDR3 protein: CASHTGEGASGYTF; CDR3 DNA: TGTGCCAGTCACACCGGGGAGGGGGCAAGTGGCTACACCTTC
D gene: TRBD2; V gene: TRBV7-8; clone size: -; J gene: TRBJ2-5; CDR3 protein: CASSLGLAGAYQETQYF; CDR3 DNA: TGTGCCAGCAGCTTAGGACTAGCGGGGGCGTACCAAGAGACCCAGTACTTC
D gene: -; V gene: TRBV27; clone size: -; J gene: TRBJ2-1; CDR3 protein: CASSLAGLYNEQFF; CDR3 DNA: TGTGCCAGCAGTTTAGCGGGCCTATACAATGAGCAGTTCTTC
D gene: TRBD1; V gene: TRBV29-1; clone size: -; J gene: TRBJ1-1; CDR3 protein: CSVPGTGLLNTEAFF; CDR3 DNA: TGCAGCGTCCCCGGGACAGGGTTGCTGAACACTGAAGCTTTCTTT
D gene: -; V gene: TRBV7-9; clone size: -; J gene: TRBJ2-3; CDR3 protein: CASRDAKDTQYF; CDR3 DNA: TGTGCCAGCAGGGACGCTAAGGATACGCAGTATTTT
D gene: TRBD1; V gene: TRBV12-5; clone size: once; J gene: TRBJ1-1; CDR3 protein: CASGRTGGTEAFF; CDR3 DNA: TGTGCTAGTGGTAGGACAGGGGGCACTGAAGCTTTCTTT
D gene: TRBD2; V gene: TRBV14; clone size: -; J gene: TRBJ2-7; CDR3 protein: CASSLGRGTYEQYF; CDR3 DNA: TGTGCCAGCAGCCTTGGGAGGGGTACCTACGAGCAGTACTTC
D gene: TRBD1; V gene: TRBV7-2; clone size: -; J gene: TRBJ2-7; CDR3 protein: CASSSLQGDPYEQYF; CDR3 DNA: TGTGCCAGCAGCTCGCTTCAGGGGGATCCCTACGAGCAGTACTTC
D gene: -; V gene: TRBV6-6; clone size: -; J gene: TRBJ1-5; CDR3 protein: CASSSNQPQHF; CDR3 DNA: TGTGCCAGCAGCTCCAATCAGCCCCAGCATTTT
D gene: TRBD2; V gene: TRBV11-2; clone size: -; J gene: TRBJ2-2; CDR3 protein: CASSLMGLAANTGELFF; CDR3 DNA: TGTGCCAGCAGCCTTATGGGACTAGCGGCGAACACCGGGGAGCTGTTTTTT
D gene: TRBD1; V gene: TRBV2; clone size: few; J gene: TRBJ1-2; CDR3 protein: CASRKTGDDGYTF; CDR3 DNA: TGTGCCAGCAGGAAGACAGGGGACGATGGCTACACCTTC
D gene: -; V gene: TRBV7-6; clone size: -; J gene: TRBJ1-3; CDR3 protein: CASSLRVRTETGNTIYF; CDR3 DNA: TGTGCCAGCAGCTTACGGGTCCGGACAGAAACTGGAAACACCATATATTTT
D gene: TRBD1; V gene: TRBV6-1; clone size: once; J gene: TRBJ1-5; CDR3 protein: CATVDRGRSNQPQHF; CDR3 DNA: TGTGCCACAGTGGACAGGGGGCGAAGCAATCAGCCCCAGCATTTT